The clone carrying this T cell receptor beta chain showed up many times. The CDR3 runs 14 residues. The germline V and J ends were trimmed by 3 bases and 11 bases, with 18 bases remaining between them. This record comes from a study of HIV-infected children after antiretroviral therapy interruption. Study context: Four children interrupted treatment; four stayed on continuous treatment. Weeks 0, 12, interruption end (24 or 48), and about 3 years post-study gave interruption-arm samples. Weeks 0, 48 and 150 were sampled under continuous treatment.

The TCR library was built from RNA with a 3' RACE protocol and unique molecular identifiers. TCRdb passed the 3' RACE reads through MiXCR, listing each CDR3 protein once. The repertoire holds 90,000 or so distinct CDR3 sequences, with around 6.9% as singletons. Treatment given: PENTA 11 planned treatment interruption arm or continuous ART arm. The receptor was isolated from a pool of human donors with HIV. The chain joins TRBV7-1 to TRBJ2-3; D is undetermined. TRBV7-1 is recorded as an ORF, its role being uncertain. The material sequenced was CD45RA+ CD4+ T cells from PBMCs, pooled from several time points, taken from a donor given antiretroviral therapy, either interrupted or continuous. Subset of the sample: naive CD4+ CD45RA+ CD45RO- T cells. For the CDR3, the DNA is TGTGCCAGCAGCTCTTCGACGACGGACCCCGAGCAGTATTTT. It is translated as CASSSSTTDPEQYF.